The 10 T cell receptor beta chains below all came from one sample that was sequenced in a study of vaccination and CD4 T cells after COVID-19. Once obtained from cultured CD4+ T cells, the DNA was sequenced using the Oncomine TCR Beta short-read assay. MiXCR was run by TCRdb on the PCR reads, yielding one entry per CDR3 protein. The table has 15,000 to 20,000 distinct CDR3 sequences, around 60% seen once. Treatment noted: approximately 9-day PBMC culture with coronavirus spike peptide pools or control peptides (ViraFEST assay). Antigen specificity for these receptors is unknown. What was sequenced was CD4+ T cells from blood, cultured in vitro. The receptors shown here come from a human donor who had recovered from COVID-19.

This clonotype was seen a handful of times. V and J are TRBV20-1 and TRBJ1-6, with no clear D. The V gene's germline CDR1 is DFQATT and CDR2 SNEGSKA (reference sequence). This CDR3 spans 15 amino acids. Trimming left V 0 bases short and J 7 bases short, with 13 bases between. The CDR3 loop reads CSARDRMVGNSPLHF. In DNA, the CDR3 is TGCAGTGCTAGAGATCGAATGGTGGGAAATTCACCCCTCCACTTT.

The genes are TRBV6-1 and TRBJ2-7; TRBD1 is a possible D gene (5 bases). Germline assignment: CDR1 MNHNS and CDR2 SASEGT. V gave up 6 bases and J gave up 1 base, with 10 bases separating them. The CDR3 consists of 13 residues. This chain's CDR3 is CASSPDTSYEQYF. The CDR3 DNA sequence: TGTGCCAGCAGCCCGGACACGTCCTACGAGCAGTACTTC.

The V gene is TRBV7-3, the J gene TRBJ1-6; D is unclear. Germline CDR1 and CDR2: SGHTA and FQGTGA. V was shortened by 0 bases and J by 5 bases, with 14 bases between the two germline ends. This CDR3 contains 17 residues. The CDR3: CASSLTLGGYDNSPLHF. The CDR3 DNA is TGTGCCAGCAGCTTAACGCTCGGAGGGTATGATAATTCACCCCTCCACTTT.

This clonotype was detected a few times. The V and J genes are TRBV12-3 or TRBV12-4 and TRBJ1-1, with 7 positions matching TRBD1. Trimming at V came to 7 bases and at J to 4 bases, leaving 9 bases not matched to a gene. The CDR3 totals 14 residues. In DNA form, the CDR3 reads TGTGCCAGCACCCAGGGGGGGAAGGGCACTGAAGCTTTCTTT. Translating gives CASTQGGKGTEAFF.

This clonotype was counted a few times. The J gene is TRBJ2-7, the V gene TRBV30; D unclear. Trimming removed 2 bases at V and 4 bases at J, with 9 bases between. The length of the CDR3 is 12 residues. Germline-derived CDR1 and CDR2 are GTSNPN and SVGIG (reference sequence). The CDR3 protein is CAWSSTVYEQYF. The CDR3 coding sequence is TGTGCCTGGAGTTCCACGGTTTACGAGCAGTACTTC.

This chain uses TRBV20-1 with TRBJ2-5, with D maybe TRBD2 (6 bases). The CDR3 runs to 13 residues. Trimming removed 3 bases at V and 4 bases at J, with 12 bases between. CDR1 is DFQATT, CDR2 SNEGSKA, per germline (reference sequence). CDR3 residues: CSARMGLGETQYF. DNA of the CDR3: TGCAGTGCTAGGATGGGACTCGGAGAGACCCAGTACTTC.

This clonotype was counted between two and nine times. Here the CDR3 reads CASNTGEGNTIYF. The CDR3 DNA follows: TGTGCCAGCAATACTGGGGAAGGGAACACCATATATTTT. The chain links TRBV19 to TRBJ1-3; D ambiguous. V was cut by 9 bases and J by 7 bases, with 16 bases left in between. CDR1 and CDR2 from the germline V gene are LNHDA and SQIVND (reference sequence). The CDR3 sequence is 13 residues long.

V and J are TRBV28 and TRBJ2-5; tentatively, D is TRBD1 (5 bases). The CDR3 loop spans 15 amino acids. Trimming removed 2 bases at V and 5 bases at J, with 15 bases between. The germline V gene has CDR1 MDHEN and CDR2 SYDVKM. This CDR3 reads CASSLTRDLGETQYF. CDR3 bases: TGTGCCAGCAGTTTAACCAGGGATCTCGGGGAGACCCAGTACTTC.

There are a few counts of this clonotype. V usage is TRBV6-2 or TRBV6-3 and J usage is TRBJ2-5; 10 bases match TRBD1. Germline CDR1 is MNHEY and CDR2 is SVGEGT. The CDR3 runs 14 residues. V shed 6 bases and J 5 bases; nucleotides not matched to a gene: 6. CDR3 loop: CASRKTGGLETQYF. The DNA for the CDR3 is TGTGCCAGCAGGAAGACAGGGGGCCTGGAGACCCAGTACTTC.

This chain links TRBV19 with TRBJ1-1, with no clear D. The CDR3 has 13 amino acids. The germline CDR1 and CDR2 sequences are LNHDA and SQIVND (reference sequence). Trimming removed 11 bases from V and 1 base from J, with 14 bases in between. The chain's CDR3 is CACSEESNTEAFF. The CDR3 nucleotides read TGTGCCTGCTCCGAGGAGTCGAACACTGAAGCTTTCTTT. Full variable domain (rest looked up from reference TRBV19 and TRBJ1-1): DGGITQSPKYLFRKEGQNVTLSCEQNLNHDAMYWYRQDPGQGLRLIYYSQIVNDFQKGDIAEGYSVSREKKESFPLTVTSAQKNPTAFYLCACSEESNTEAFFGQGTRLTVV.